The clone carrying this TCR beta chain was counted once. The V end was cut by 1 base, the J end by 0 bases, with 17 bases between. The CDR3 is made up of 18 amino acids. Germline CDR1 and CDR2: SGHRS and YFSETQ. The sample comes from a study of T cells in tumors after PD-1 blockade. This table comes from immunoSEQ multiplex PCR, and its TCRdb copy is limited to in-frame clones, with some not included. The table lists tens of thousands of clones, over 75% of them singletons, with around an eighth in the top ten. The chain has TRBV5-1 and TRBJ2-1, with D possibly being TRBD2 (6 bases). The sequencing here drew on PBMCs, taken before anti-PD-1 treatment. The TCR originated in a human donor with basal cell carcinoma. The CDR3 DNA is TGCGCCAGCAGCTTGATGCCCCTCGCGGGGAGCTCCTACAATGAGCAGTTCTTC. Protein sequence: CASSLMPLAGSSYNEQFF.